This T cell receptor (beta chain) originates from a study of shared clonotypes between healthy human individuals. Study-wide results and caveats: Large sequencing depth failed to make sorted-subset sequencing complete, rarefaction showed.

A word on this clone: The antigen is not known.

Sequencing used immunoSEQ multiplex PCR; TCRdb keeps in-frame clones, though not all of them. The repertoire holds about 1.5 million clones, with 98% as singletons. The CDR3 contains 17 residues. From germline, CDR1 is SGHRS and CDR2 YFSETQ. V was shortened by 3 bases and J by 0 bases, with 17 bases between the two germline ends. Donors were Caucasian adults residing in Nashville, Tennessee, USA. The chain combines TRBV5-1 with TRBJ2-3; D remains unclear. The sequence came from a man younger than 40 in good health. Sequencing was carried out using naive CD4+ T cells sorted from blood. Regarding subset: CD45RA+ positively selected. The CDR3 DNA follows: TGCGCCAGCAGCTCCTCCAAAGGGATAGCTAGCACAGATACGCAGTATTTT. It is translated as CASSSSKGIASTDTQYF. The full variable domain, completed using reference TRBV5-1 and TRBJ2-3, is KAGVTQTPRYLIKTRGQQVTLSCSPISGHRSVSWYQQTPGQGLQFLFEYFSETQRNKGNFPGRFSGRQFSNSRSEMNVSTLELGDSALYLCASSSSKGIASTDTQYFGPGTRLTVL.